This TCR beta chain stems from a study of blood T cell repertoires in COVID-19. This clone was seen only once. Repertoires were generated with immunoSEQ multiplex PCR, while TCRdb's copy carries only in-frame clones and drops some. The repertoire holds roughly 430,000 clones, with about 88% as singletons. V was pared by 4 bases and J by 2 bases, with 17 bases between. CDR1 is SGDLS, CDR2 YYNGEE, per germline. The CDR3 runs 16 residues. The participants were between about 18 and 90 years old and came from 24 US areas. A COVID-19 case had been met by exposed participants during the 2 weeks before study entry.

This receptor was obtained from a woman younger than 35 who had been exposed to COVID-19. Sequencing was done on a sample of PBMCs or T cells enriched from blood (not recorded which). The gene calls are TRBV9 and TRBJ2-3; D possibly corresponds to TRBD2 (5 bases). CDR3 sequence: CASSPGLSTLTDTQYF. CDR3 in DNA: TGTGCCAGCAGCCCCGGACTGTCGACTCTCACAGATACGCAGTATTTT.